This TCR beta chain was observed in a study of shared clonotypes between healthy human individuals. This CDR3 has 15 amino acids. The germline gives CDR1 SGHNT, CDR2 YYREEE (reference sequence). V lost 0 bases and J lost 7, with 17 bases in between. Evenly divided among several immunoSEQ plates was the genomic DNA of each subset. Assay used: immunoSEQ multiplex PCR; TCRdb lists only in-frame clones, some missing. In the table there are about 470,000 clones, roughly 77% of which are singletons. This clone showed up just a few times. This clonotype was sampled from a woman in her 40s in good health. Some clones in this sample may be carry-over from other donors' samples. The chain employs TRBV5-4 and TRBJ2-7; the D gene is possibly TRBD1 (6 bases). The specimen was PBMCs. CDR3 protein: CASSLVGAAVREQYF. For the CDR3, the DNA is TGTGCCAGCAGCTTGGTGGGGGCCGCCGTGAGGGAGCAGTACTTC.